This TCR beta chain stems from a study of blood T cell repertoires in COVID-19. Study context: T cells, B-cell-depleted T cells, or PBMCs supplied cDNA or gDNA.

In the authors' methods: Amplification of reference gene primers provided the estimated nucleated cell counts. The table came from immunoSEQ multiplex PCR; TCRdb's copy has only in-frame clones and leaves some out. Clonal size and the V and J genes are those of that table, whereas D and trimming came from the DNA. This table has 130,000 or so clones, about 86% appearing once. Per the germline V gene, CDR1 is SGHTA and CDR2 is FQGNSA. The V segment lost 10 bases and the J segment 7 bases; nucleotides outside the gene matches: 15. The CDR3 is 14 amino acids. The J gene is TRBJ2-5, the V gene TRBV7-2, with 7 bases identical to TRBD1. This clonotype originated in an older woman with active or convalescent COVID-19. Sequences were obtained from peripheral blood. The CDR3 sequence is CAIRTGGHLGTQYF. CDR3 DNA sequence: TGTGCCATCCGGACAGGAGGTCACCTCGGGACCCAGTACTTC.